This T cell receptor beta chain was documented in a study of T cells in Graves' hyperthyroidism and ophthalmopathy. Study-level results: Prediction of ophthalmopathy progression came a median approximately 6 months pre-onset.

Graves' hyperthyroidism without ophthalmopathy progression within 18 months was termed stable. Orbital computed tomography, thyroid ultrasound, serum thyroxine and TRAb, and clinical symptoms together informed the diagnoses. Authors of the study amplified TCR beta CDR3 regions from RNA transcripts. Using the HTBI primer set, a first-round RT-PCR was run on the TCR CDR3. TCRdb re-called the multiplex PCR reads through MiXCR, storing one row per CDR3 protein. The table includes around 700,000 distinct CDR3 sequences, about a third detected once. This clonotype was found many times. The antigen remains unidentified. The clonotype comes from a woman aged 40-49 years with Graves' hyperthyroidism. The sequencing sample was made of blood.

CDR3 region: CASVGQARTGELFF. The CDR3 coding sequence is TGTGCCAGCGTCGGACAGGCGCGAACCGGGGAGCTGTTTTTT. V usage is TRBV7-9 and J usage is TRBJ2-2; 7 positions agree with TRBD1. V shed 8 bases, J shed 5 bases, and the junction held 8 bases outside the gene matches. Germline-derived CDR1 and CDR2 are SEHNR and FQNEAQ (reference sequence). This CDR3 is 14 amino acids long.